This TCR beta chain originates from a study of CD8 T cells in Susac syndrome. Random hexamers were used to reverse transcribe about 0.5 to 1 ug of RNA. From the immunoSEQ multiplex PCR reads, TCRdb called clonotypes with MiXCR, one entry per CDR3 protein. This table has around 280,000 distinct CDR3 sequences, about 85% appearing once. CD8+ and CD4+ T cells taken from blood had their TCR beta sequenced. While CD8+ and CD4+ T cells were isolated negatively, TEMRA cells were enriched by FACS. The sequenced sample consisted of CD8+ T cells from PBMCs. The TCR comes from a human donor with multiple sclerosis.

The CDR3 DNA sequence: TGTGCCAGCACCGACCGGCGAGGGAATGAGCAGTTCTTC. The encoded protein is CASTDRRGNEQFF. The genes are TRBV27 and TRBJ2-1; D is possibly TRBD2 (5 bases). The germline V and J ends were trimmed by 7 bases and 7 bases, with 14 bases remaining between them. Germline V gives CDR1 MNHEY, CDR2 SMNVEV (reference sequence). The CDR3 has 13 amino acids.